This T cell receptor beta chain was obtained from a study of shared clonotypes between healthy human individuals. In the study overall: The cohort comprised a couple of women and a few men. Their ages spanned 18 to 49 years.

Repertoires were generated with immunoSEQ multiplex PCR, while TCRdb's copy carries only in-frame clones and drops some. The data contain about 770,000 clones, roughly 72% of them singletons. CDR3 length equals 15 residues. The junction had 3 bases not matched to a gene; V was cut back by 0 bases and J by 8 bases. Germline V CDR1 and CDR2: SGDLS, YYNGEE. This sequence joins TRBV9 and TRBJ2-1; 12 nucleotides agree with TRBD2. Sequencing was carried out using memory CD4+ T cells sorted from blood. The subset was: CD45RA-negative fraction. The receptor was isolated from a woman aged 25 to 39 in good health. CDR3 sequence: CASSVGLAGVDEQFF. The DNA for the CDR3 is TGTGCCAGCAGCGTAGGACTAGCGGGAGTGGATGAGCAGTTCTTC.